This T cell receptor beta chain was observed in a study of blood T cell repertoires in COVID-19. Profiling relied on immunoSEQ multiplex PCR, and the TCRdb table lists in-frame clones only, not all of them. The table shows fewer than 150,000 clones, with nearly 90% occurring only once. The V gene lost 3 bases and the J gene lost 4 bases, with 3 bases spanning the gap. The CDR3 extends over 11 amino acids. Germline CDR1 reads MGHDK; CDR2 reads SYGVNS. The rearrangement uses TRBV25-1 and TRBJ1-1; D not resolved. This clonotype was obtained from a woman aged 60-75 years with COVID-19, enrolled during active disease. What was sequenced was peripheral blood. DNA for the CDR3: TGTGCCAGCAGTGACAGCACTGAAGCTTTCTTT. It specifies CASSDSTEAFF.